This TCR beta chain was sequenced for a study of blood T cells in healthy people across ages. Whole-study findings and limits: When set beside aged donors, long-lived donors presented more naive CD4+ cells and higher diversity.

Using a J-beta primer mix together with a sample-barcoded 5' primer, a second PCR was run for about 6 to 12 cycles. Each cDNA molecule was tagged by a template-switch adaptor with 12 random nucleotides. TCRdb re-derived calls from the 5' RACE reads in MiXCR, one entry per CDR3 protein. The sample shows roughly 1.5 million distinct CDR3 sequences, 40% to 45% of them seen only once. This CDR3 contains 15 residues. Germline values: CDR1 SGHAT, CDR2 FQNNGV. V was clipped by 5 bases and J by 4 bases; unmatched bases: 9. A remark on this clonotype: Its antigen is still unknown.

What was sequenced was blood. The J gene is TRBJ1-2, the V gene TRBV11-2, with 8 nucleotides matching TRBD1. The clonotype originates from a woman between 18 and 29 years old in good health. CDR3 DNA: TGTGCCAGCAGCCCGTGGACAGGGTTATCCTATGGCTACACCTTC. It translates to CASSPWTGLSYGYTF.